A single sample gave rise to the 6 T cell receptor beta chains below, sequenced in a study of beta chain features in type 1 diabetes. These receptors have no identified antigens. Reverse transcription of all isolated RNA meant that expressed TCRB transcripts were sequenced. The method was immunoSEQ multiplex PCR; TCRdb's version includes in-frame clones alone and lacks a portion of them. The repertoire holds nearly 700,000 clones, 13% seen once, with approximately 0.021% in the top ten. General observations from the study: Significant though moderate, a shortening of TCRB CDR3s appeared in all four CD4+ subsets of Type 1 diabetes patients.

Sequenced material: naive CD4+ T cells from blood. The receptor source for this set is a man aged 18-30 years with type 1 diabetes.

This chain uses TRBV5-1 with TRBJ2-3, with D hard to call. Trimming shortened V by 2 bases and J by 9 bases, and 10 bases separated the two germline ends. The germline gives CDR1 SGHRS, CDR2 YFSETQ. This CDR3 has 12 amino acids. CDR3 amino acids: CASSFPEPTQYF. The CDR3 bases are TGCGCCAGCAGCTTTCCTGAGCCGACGCAGTATTTT. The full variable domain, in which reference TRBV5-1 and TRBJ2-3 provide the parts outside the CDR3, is KAGVTQTPRYLIKTRGQQVTLSCSPISGHRSVSWYQQTPGQGLQFLFEYFSETQRNKGNFPGRFSGRQFSNSRSEMNVSTLELGDSALYLCASSFPEPTQYFGPGTRLTVL.

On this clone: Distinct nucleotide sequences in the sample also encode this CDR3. CDR3 sequence (DNA): TGCAGCGTGGGGGGGTACACTGAAGCTTTCTTT. Translation gives CSVGGYTEAFF. The chain is built from TRBV29-1 and TRBJ1-1; D possibly corresponds to TRBD1 (5 bases). CDR3 size: 11 residues. The V and J ends lost 6 bases and 3 bases respectively, with 8 bases between them. Looked up from germline, CDR1 is SQVTM and CDR2 is ANQGSEA.

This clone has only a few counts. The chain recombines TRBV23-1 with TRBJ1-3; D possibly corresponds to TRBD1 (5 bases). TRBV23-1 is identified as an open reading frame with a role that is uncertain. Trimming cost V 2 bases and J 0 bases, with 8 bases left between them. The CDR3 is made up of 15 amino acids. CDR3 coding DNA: TGCGCCAGCAGTCAACTCGGGGGCTCTGGAAACACCATATATTTT. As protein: CASSQLGGSGNTIYF.

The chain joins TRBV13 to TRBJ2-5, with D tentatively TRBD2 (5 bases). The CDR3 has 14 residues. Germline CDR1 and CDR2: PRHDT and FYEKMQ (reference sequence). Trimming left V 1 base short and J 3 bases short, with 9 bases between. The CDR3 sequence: CASSLDLAEETQYF. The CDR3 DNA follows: TGTGCCAGCAGCTTAGATCTAGCAGAAGAGACCCAGTACTTC.

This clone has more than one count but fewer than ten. CDR3 in DNA: TGTGCCAGTAGTATGGACGGGACAACGACAGATACGCAGTATTTT. This codes for CASSMDGTTTDTQYF. The V gene is TRBV19, the J gene TRBJ2-3, with TRBD1 as a possible D gene (6 bases). Germline CDR1 is LNHDA and CDR2 is SQIVND (reference sequence). The CDR3 extends over 15 amino acids. V was trimmed by 3 bases and J by 3 bases, leaving 13 bases between them.

In nucleotides, the CDR3 is TGTGCCAGCAGTTACAGCGGGGGGAACACCGGGGAGCTGTTTTTT. It yields the protein CASSYSGGNTGELFF. This rearrangement joins TRBV6-5 to TRBJ2-2; TRBD2 agrees at 8 bases. V lost 2 bases and J lost 1; bases outside the gene matches: 0. There are 15 residues in the CDR3. Germline V gene lookup returns CDR1 MNHEY and CDR2 SVGAGI.